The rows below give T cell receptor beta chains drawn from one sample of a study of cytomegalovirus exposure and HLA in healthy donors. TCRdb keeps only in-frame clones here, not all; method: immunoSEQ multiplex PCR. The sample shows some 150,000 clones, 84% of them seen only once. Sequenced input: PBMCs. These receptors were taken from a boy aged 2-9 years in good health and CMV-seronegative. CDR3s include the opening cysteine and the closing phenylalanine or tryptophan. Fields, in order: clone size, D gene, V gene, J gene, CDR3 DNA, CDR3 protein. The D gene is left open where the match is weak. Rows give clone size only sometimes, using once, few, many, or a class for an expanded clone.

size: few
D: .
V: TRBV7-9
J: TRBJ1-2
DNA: TGTGCCAGCAGCATTTCCGGGGGGACCTATGGCTACACCTTC
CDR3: CASSISGGTYGYTF

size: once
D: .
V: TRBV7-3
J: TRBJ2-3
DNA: TGTGCCAGCAGCTTACGTCGGGGGGCGCCTACCTCAGATACGCAGTATTTT
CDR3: CASSLRRGAPTSDTQYF

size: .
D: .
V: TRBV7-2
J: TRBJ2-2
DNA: TGTGCCAGCAGCCACGGCACCGGGGAGCTGTTTTTT
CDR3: CASSHGTGELFF

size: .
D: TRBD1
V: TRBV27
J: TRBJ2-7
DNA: TGTGCCAGCAGCCGGGGATTCACAGGGGGCGAGCAGTACTTC
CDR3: CASSRGFTGGEQYF

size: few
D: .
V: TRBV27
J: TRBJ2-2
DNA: TGTGCCAGCAGTTTATCCCTGAGGGCCGGGGAGCTGTTTTTT
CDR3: CASSLSLRAGELFF

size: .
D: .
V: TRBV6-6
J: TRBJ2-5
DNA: TGTGCCAGCAGTTACTCGATCAGGGCACGAGGAGAGACCCAGTACTTC
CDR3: CASSYSIRARGETQYF

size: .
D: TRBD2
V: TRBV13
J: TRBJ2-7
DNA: TGTGCCAGCAGCCTATCCGGGACTAAATACTACGAGCAGTACTTC
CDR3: CASSLSGTKYYEQYF

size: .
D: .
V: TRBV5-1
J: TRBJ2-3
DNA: TGCGCCAGCAGCCGGGAACCGGGACTTTCCACAGATACGCAGTATTTT
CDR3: CASSREPGLSTDTQYF

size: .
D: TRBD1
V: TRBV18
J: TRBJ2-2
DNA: TGTGCCAGCTCACCTAACCGAGACAGGGGTACCGGGGAGCTGTTTTTT
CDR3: CASSPNRDRGTGELFF

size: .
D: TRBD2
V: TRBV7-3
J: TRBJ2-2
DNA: TGTGCCAGCAGCCTGAGCGGGGGTCGAAACACCGGGGAGCTGTTTTTT
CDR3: CASSLSGGRNTGELFF

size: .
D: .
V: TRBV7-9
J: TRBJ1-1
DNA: TGTGCCAGCAGGGGGAGGGTAATCGCTGAAGCTTTCTTT
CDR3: CASRGRVIAEAFF

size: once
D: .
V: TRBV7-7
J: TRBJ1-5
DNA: TGTGCCAGCAGTGCCGACAGAGATCAGCCCCAGCATTTT
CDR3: CASSADRDQPQHF

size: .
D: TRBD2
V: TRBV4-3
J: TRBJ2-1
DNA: TGCGCCAGCAGCCAGGATCGACTAGCGGCTTACAATGAGCAGTTCTTC
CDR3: CASSQDRLAAYNEQFF

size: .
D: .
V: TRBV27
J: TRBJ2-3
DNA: TGTGCCAGCAGTTTTCCAGGGGAAGATACGCAGTATTTT
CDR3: CASSFPGEDTQYF

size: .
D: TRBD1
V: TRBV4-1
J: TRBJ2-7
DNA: TGCGCCATCACCGGTAAGACAGGGGACGACGAGCAGTACTTC
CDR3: CAITGKTGDDEQYF

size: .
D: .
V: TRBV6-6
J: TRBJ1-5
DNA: TGTGCCAGCAGTTACTCGGTACAGACCAATCAGCCCCAGCATTTT
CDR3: CASSYSVQTNQPQHF

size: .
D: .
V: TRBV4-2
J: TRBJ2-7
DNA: TGTGCCAGCAGCCGCCTGGGGAGCTCCTACGAGCAGTACTTC
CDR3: CASSRLGSSYEQYF

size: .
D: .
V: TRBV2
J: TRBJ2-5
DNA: TGTGCCAGCACCGGGGAAGAGACCCAGTACTTC
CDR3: CASTGEETQYF

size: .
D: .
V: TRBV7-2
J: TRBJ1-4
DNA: TGTGCCAGCAGACCCGGAGCCGCTGGTAATGAAAAACTGTTTTTT
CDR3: CASRPGAAGNEKLFF

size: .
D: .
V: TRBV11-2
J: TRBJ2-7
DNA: TGTGCCAGCAGCTTATCCCCCGGTGGGCAGTCCTACGAGCAGTACTTC
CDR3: CASSLSPGGQSYEQYF

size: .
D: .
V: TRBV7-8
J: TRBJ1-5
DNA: TGTGCCAGCAGCTTAAGGTCGAGGGATCAGCCCCAGCATTTT
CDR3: CASSLRSRDQPQHF

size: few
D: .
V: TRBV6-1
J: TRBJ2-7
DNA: TGTGCCAGCAGTTCGACCGGACAGTACGAGCAGTACTTC
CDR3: CASSSTGQYEQYF

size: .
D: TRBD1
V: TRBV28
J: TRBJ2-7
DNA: TGTGCCAGCAGTTCCAGGGGACAGGGGGCGTGGGAGCAGTACTTC
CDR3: CASSSRGQGAWEQYF

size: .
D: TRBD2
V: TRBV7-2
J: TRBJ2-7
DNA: TGTGCCAGCAGCTTAATGGCGGGGGGGCCTTCCGAGCAGTACTTC
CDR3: CASSLMAGGPSEQYF

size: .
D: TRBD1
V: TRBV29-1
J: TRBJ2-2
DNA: TGCAGCGTTTCACGGACAGGCCCGAACACCGGGGAGCTGTTTTTT
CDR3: CSVSRTGPNTGELFF

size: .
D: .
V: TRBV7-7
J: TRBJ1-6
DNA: TGTGCCAGCAGCTTCTGCGGAGAGCCGAGCTCCTATAATTCACCCCTCCACTTT
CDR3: CASSFCGEPSSYNSPLHF

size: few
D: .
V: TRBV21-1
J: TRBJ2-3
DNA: TGTGCCAGCAGCAAAGGGACAGGGCCAGATACGCAGTATTTT
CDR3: CASSKGTGPDTQYF